The text below deals with one T cell receptor beta chain. Its cognate antigen is unknown. These data originate in a study of T cell responses to AZD1222 COVID-19 vaccine. The method was immunoSEQ multiplex PCR; TCRdb's version includes in-frame clones alone and lacks a portion of them. Here the sample spans around 120,000 clones, around 94% being singletons. The CDR3 totals 13 residues. V lost 2 bases and J lost 4, with 6 bases in between. From germline, CDR1 is MNHNS and CDR2 SASEGT. General observations from the study: Seropositive status at baseline applied to only 5 or 6 AZD1222 recipients.

The receptor was isolated from an adult in good health. Specimen: peripheral blood, collected on day 0 of AZD1222 vaccination. The chain recombines TRBV6-1 with TRBJ1-3, with D perhaps matching TRBD1 (6 bases). CDR3 nucleotide sequence: TGTGCCAGCAGTGAAACAGGGGGAAACACCATATATTTT. The encoded protein is CASSETGGNTIYF.